These T cell receptor beta chains were read from a single sample in a study of blood T cells in healthy people across ages. TCRdb re-derived calls from the 5' RACE reads in MiXCR, one entry per CDR3 protein. Here the sample spans nearly 800,000 distinct CDR3 sequences, 56% being singletons. The sequencing input was blood. Every receptor here comes from a man aged 40-49 years in good health. Both conserved end residues are part of each CDR3. D genes are given only for firm matches. Where a row states a size, it is once, few, many or the class of an expanded clone; other rows omit it.

abundance	v_gene	j_gene	d_gene	CDR3aa	CDR3nt
few	TRBV28	TRBJ2-7	TRBD2	CASSLGRDGPEQYF	TGTGCCAGCAGTTTAGGGAGGGACGGCCCCGAGCAGTACTTC
few	TRBV29-1	TRBJ2-7	.	CSVLRDPNYEQYF	TGCAGCGTTTTACGGGACCCAAACTACGAGCAGTACTTC
few	TRBV19	TRBJ2-3	.	CASSQGRAGRDTQYF	TGTGCCAGTAGTCAGGGGCGAGCGGGGAGAGATACGCAGTATTTT
many	TRBV18	TRBJ1-6	.	CASSPGGFAVSSPLHF	TGTGCCAGCTCACCAGGGGGATTCGCGGTGTCCTCACCCCTCCACTTT
many	TRBV29-1	TRBJ2-5	.	CSVESETQYF	TGCAGCGTTGAGTCGGAGACCCAGTACTTC
few	TRBV27	TRBJ1-2	.	CASSLYGDSGYTF	TGTGCCAGCAGTTTATATGGGGACTCTGGCTACACCTTC
.	TRBV7-2	TRBJ1-5	.	CASSRIEGRDQPQHF	TGTGCCAGCAGCCGAATAGAGGGGCGAGATCAGCCCCAGCATTTT
.	TRBV5-1	TRBJ2-1	.	CASSLEFRGRGNEQFF	TGCGCCAGCAGCTTGGAATTCAGGGGTCGAGGCAATGAGCAGTTCTTC
.	TRBV10-3	TRBJ2-1	.	CAISESGSWGNEQFF	TGTGCCATCAGCGAGAGCGGTTCCTGGGGCAATGAGCAGTTCTTC
.	TRBV5-6	TRBJ1-1	.	CASSLASSSLEGTEAFF	TGTGCCAGCAGCTTGGCCAGTAGTAGTTTGGAGGGCACTGAAGCTTTCTTT
few	TRBV4-1	TRBJ2-7	.	CASSPGPSTGPTYEQYF	TGCGCCAGCAGCCCCGGCCCCAGTACAGGGCCTACCTACGAGCAGTACTTC
few	TRBV29-1	TRBJ2-6	.	CSVAQGAGANVLTF	TGCAGCGTTGCCCAGGGCGCTGGGGCCAACGTCCTGACTTTC
.	TRBV12-3/TRBV12-4	TRBJ2-5	.	CASSLLLARTSQETQYF	TGTGCCAGCAGTTTATTACTTGCCAGGACCTCACAAGAGACCCAGTACTTC
.	TRBV2	TRBJ1-5	.	CASIPGPNQPQHF	TGTGCCAGCATCCCAGGGCCAAATCAGCCCCAGCATTTT
few	TRBV7-2	TRBJ2-1	.	CASSPDYLNEQFF	TGTGCCAGCAGCCCGGACTACCTGAATGAGCAGTTCTTC
.	TRBV29-1	TRBJ2-5	TRBD2	CSVGVGGQEETQYF	TGCAGCGTTGGAGTGGGAGGGCAGGAGGAGACCCAGTACTTC
.	TRBV5-1	TRBJ1-5	TRBD1	CASSLGGDRGQPQHF	TGCGCCAGCAGCTTGGGGGGCGACAGGGGTCAGCCCCAGCATTTT
.	TRBV29-1	TRBJ2-3	.	CSGWAETEMLGDTQYF	TGCAGCGGCTGGGCGGAGACGGAGATGTTAGGAGATACGCAGTATTTT
.	TRBV29-1	TRBJ2-7	.	CSGRTSTYEQYF	TGCAGCGGCCGGACATCAACCTACGAGCAGTACTTC
once	TRBV7-2	TRBJ2-5	TRBD1	CASSIRDRETQYF	TGTGCCAGCAGTATAAGGGACAGAGAGACCCAGTACTTC
few	TRBV18	TRBJ2-1	TRBD1	CASSPLDRGLHNEQFF	TGTGCCAGCTCACCTCTAGACAGGGGTCTTCACAATGAGCAGTTCTTC
.	TRBV20-1	TRBJ2-7	TRBD2	CSAPPGTSKFNEQYF	TGCAGTGCTCCGCCCGGGACTAGTAAATTTAATGAGCAGTACTTC
.	TRBV7-2	TRBJ2-1	TRBD2	CASSLGPSGGYNEQFF	TGTGCCAGCAGCTTGGGCCCTAGCGGGGGCTACAATGAGCAGTTCTTC
few	TRBV29-1	TRBJ2-1	.	CSAGEPRSYNEQFF	TGCAGCGCCGGCGAACCGCGCTCCTACAATGAGCAGTTCTTC
few	TRBV20-1	TRBJ2-1	TRBD2	CSASGLAESYNEQFF	TGCAGTGCTAGCGGCCTAGCGGAGTCCTACAATGAGCAGTTCTTC
.	TRBV20-1	TRBJ2-1	.	CSAPRGFSYNEQFF	TGCAGTGCGCCTAGGGGGTTCTCCTACAATGAGCAGTTCTTC
.	TRBV20-1	TRBJ1-5	.	CSARVFDSNQPQHF	TGCAGTGCTAGAGTGTTCGATAGCAATCAGCCCCAGCATTTT
.	TRBV9	TRBJ2-7	TRBD2	CASSVGVSGDEQYF	TGTGCCAGCAGCGTAGGAGTTAGCGGGGACGAGCAGTACTTC
.	TRBV6-2/TRBV6-3	TRBJ2-5	TRBD2	CASSPTSGGMTQYF	TGTGCCAGCAGCCCGACTAGCGGGGGGATGACCCAGTACTTC
.	TRBV11-2	TRBJ2-3	TRBD2	CASSTRPTLAGGITDTQYF	TGTGCCAGCAGCACGAGACCCACCCTTGCGGGAGGAATCACAGATACGCAGTATTTT
many	TRBV12-3/TRBV12-4	TRBJ2-7	.	CASSLNGEQYF	TGTGCCAGCAGTTTAAATGGCGAGCAGTACTTC
once	TRBV5-1	TRBJ1-2	.	CASSYRRTGADGYTF	TGCGCCAGCAGCTATAGAAGGACGGGGGCTGATGGCTACACCTTC
few	TRBV27	TRBJ2-7	.	CASSSSGAYEQYF	TGTGCCAGCAGTTCCTCAGGGGCCTACGAGCAGTACTTC
.	TRBV4-2	TRBJ2-1	.	CASSHHGLQGGYNEQFF	TGTGCCAGCAGCCACCACGGTTTGCAGGGGGGATACAATGAGCAGTTCTTC
.	TRBV11-1	TRBJ2-1	TRBD2	CASSVLAGGPGDYNEQFF	TGTGCCAGCAGCGTGCTAGCGGGAGGGCCGGGGGACTACAATGAGCAGTTCTTC
few	TRBV13	TRBJ2-7	TRBD1	CASSLGTGQGRSDEQYF	TGTGCCAGCAGCTTGGGCACCGGACAGGGGCGAAGTGACGAGCAGTACTTC
few	TRBV4-1	TRBJ2-7	.	CASSQAQVLDEQYF	TGCGCCAGCAGCCAAGCACAGGTCCTAGACGAGCAGTACTTC
.	TRBV7-2	TRBJ2-1	TRBD2	CASSLALTSGGENNEQFF	TGTGCCAGCAGCTTAGCCCTCACTAGCGGGGGGGAAAACAATGAGCAGTTCTTC
.	TRBV13	TRBJ2-2	.	CASSPAVGELFF	TGTGCCAGCAGCCCAGCAGTAGGGGAGCTGTTTTTT
.	TRBV20-1	TRBJ2-1	.	CSAKIPANNEQFF	TGCAGTGCTAAAATTCCCGCAAACAATGAGCAGTTCTTC
.	TRBV5-1	TRBJ2-1	TRBD2	CASSLPSGSGYEQFF	TGCGCCAGCAGCTTACCTAGCGGGAGTGGGTATGAGCAGTTCTTC
.	TRBV2	TRBJ1-1	.	CASTTAMGAEAFF	TGTGCCAGCACTACGGCGATGGGGGCTGAAGCTTTCTTT
once	TRBV7-9	TRBJ1-2	TRBD1	CASSKSPGQGGYTF	TGTGCCAGCAGCAAGTCCCCGGGACAGGGCGGCTACACCTTC
.	TRBV9	TRBJ2-3	TRBD2	CASSPGGGYLDTQYF	TGTGCCAGCTCACCTGGCGGGGGGTATCTGGATACGCAGTATTTT
.	TRBV9	TRBJ2-7	.	CASSAATGGGGFEQYF	TGTGCCAGCAGCGCCGCAACTGGCGGAGGGGGATTCGAGCAGTACTTC
.	TRBV24-1	TRBJ2-7	.	CAIGLQGEQYF	TGTGCCATCGGTCTACAGGGCGAGCAGTACTTC
.	TRBV4-2	TRBJ1-2	TRBD1	CASSQDPTGGNYGYTF	TGTGCCAGCAGCCAAGATCCAACAGGGGGAAACTATGGCTACACCTTC
.	TRBV9	TRBJ2-7	.	CASSVDGGSGSYEQYF	TGTGCCAGCAGCGTAGACGGTGGGAGCGGTTCCTACGAGCAGTACTTC
.	TRBV10-3	TRBJ2-1	.	CAISESTGRAHDNEQFF	TGTGCCATCAGTGAGTCCACGGGACGAGCGCATGACAATGAGCAGTTCTTC
.	TRBV4-2	TRBJ2-1	.	CASSQDSGGIINEQFF	TGTGCCAGCAGCCAAGACTCTGGCGGGATTATAAATGAGCAGTTCTTC
few	TRBV7-2	TRBJ2-1	.	CASSTLSVQFF	TGTGCCAGCAGCACCCTCTCCGTGCAGTTCTTC
.	TRBV7-2	TRBJ1-5	TRBD1	CASSVRTGQGADQPQHF	TGTGCCAGCAGCGTACGCACGGGACAGGGGGCTGATCAGCCCCAGCATTTT
once	TRBV7-2	TRBJ2-3	.	CASSLGGDGSTDTQYF	TGTGCCAGCAGCTTGGGAGGCGATGGGAGCACAGATACGCAGTATTTT
once	TRBV12-3/TRBV12-4	TRBJ2-7	.	CASSPHRWRVDEQYF	TGTGCCAGCAGTCCTCACCGCTGGAGGGTGGACGAGCAGTACTTC
.	TRBV29-1	TRBJ2-3	.	CSVAILGGGGTDTQYF	TGCAGCGTTGCTATCTTGGGCGGAGGGGGCACAGATACGCAGTATTTT
.	TRBV20-1	TRBJ2-3	TRBD2	CSASVVAGGIVTDTQYF	TGCAGTGCTAGCGTGGTAGCGGGGGGAATTGTTACAGATACGCAGTATTTT
.	TRBV29-1	TRBJ2-3	.	CSVEPPVGTDTQYF	TGCAGCGTTGAACCCCCGGTGGGCACAGATACGCAGTATTTT
.	TRBV19	TRBJ1-4	.	CASSMGSRATNEKLFF	TGTGCCAGTAGTATGGGATCAAGGGCAACTAATGAAAAACTGTTTTTT
.	TRBV13	TRBJ2-5	.	CASSSRENQETQYF	TGTGCCAGCAGCAGCCGGGAGAACCAAGAGACCCAGTACTTC